The rows below give T cell receptor beta chains drawn from one sample of a study of breast tumors, draining lymph nodes, adjacent tissues. TCRdb used MiXCR to reprocess the multiplex PCR reads, holding one entry per CDR3 protein. The table lists some 200,000 distinct CDR3 sequences, around 33% of them singletons, with about 4.5% in the top ten. The specimen was axillary lymph node tissue. These receptors all come from a female donor with breast cancer. Some clones in this sample may be carry-over from other donors' samples. Both conserved end residues are trimmed from each CDR3. Fields, in order: clone size, V gene, J gene, CDR3 protein. Clone size, where shown, is once, few, many, or a class for clones that have expanded.

clone_size: .
v_call: TRBV20-1
j_call: TRBJ2-7
cdr3_aa: SAFRGSFYAQY

clone_size: many
v_call: TRBV27
j_call: TRBJ2-1
cdr3_aa: ASSLPPTSGRNEQF

clone_size: .
v_call: TRBV6-5
j_call: TRBJ1-2
cdr3_aa: ASSHSRESYSYT

clone_size: .
v_call: TRBV19
j_call: TRBJ2-2
cdr3_aa: ASSPEGWYGELF

clone_size: .
v_call: TRBV5-6
j_call: TRBJ2-3
cdr3_aa: ASRDPGLKDTQY

clone_size: .
v_call: TRBV29-1
j_call: TRBJ2-1
cdr3_aa: STYGAEPPLLEQF

clone_size: .
v_call: TRBV7-2
j_call: TRBJ1-6
cdr3_aa: ASRSTGTGGVGNSPLH

clone_size: many
v_call: TRBV30
j_call: TRBJ2-7
cdr3_aa: AWSEGTVGRVQY

clone_size: .
v_call: TRBV11-2
j_call: TRBJ2-5
cdr3_aa: ASSPEGTSGSDETQY

clone_size: many
v_call: TRBV19
j_call: TRBJ1-2
cdr3_aa: ASSTPGTGGTYGYT

clone_size: .
v_call: TRBV18
j_call: TRBJ2-7
cdr3_aa: ASSPVSSGTTGEQY

clone_size: many
v_call: TRBV4-1
j_call: TRBJ2-1
cdr3_aa: ASSQGLAGLDEQF

clone_size: many
v_call: TRBV4-3
j_call: TRBJ1-2
cdr3_aa: ASSQDPGQHYGYT

clone_size: many
v_call: TRBV6-2/TRBV6-3
j_call: TRBJ2-7
cdr3_aa: ASRGHTDYEQY

clone_size: few
v_call: TRBV5-1
j_call: TRBJ1-6
cdr3_aa: ASSFTESSPLH

clone_size: few
v_call: TRBV5-1
j_call: TRBJ2-7
cdr3_aa: ASNFGDSGEQY

clone_size: many
v_call: TRBV5-6
j_call: TRBJ2-7
cdr3_aa: ASSPLPRAVRYEQY

clone_size: .
v_call: TRBV6-4
j_call: TRBJ1-2
cdr3_aa: ASRHSGYT

clone_size: many
v_call: TRBV20-1
j_call: TRBJ1-4
cdr3_aa: SARDITGGGEKLF

clone_size: many
v_call: TRBV10-2
j_call: TRBJ2-1
cdr3_aa: ASSGPLAGGRNEQF

clone_size: many
v_call: TRBV7-9
j_call: TRBJ2-5
cdr3_aa: ASSLGAAGALRETQY

clone_size: many
v_call: TRBV7-2
j_call: TRBJ2-1
cdr3_aa: ASSFSLQRGMSRIYSYNEQF